A single sample is the source of the 10 T cell receptor beta chains below, sequenced in a study of CD8 T cells in ankylosing spondylitis. Study observations and caveats: A motif in TCR beta, a set of several highly homologous variants, appeared characteristic of ankylosing spondylitis blood.

MiXCR, applied by TCRdb to the 5' RACE reads, yields one record per CDR3 protein. The sample lists some 840,000 distinct CDR3 sequences, 12% seen once, with 0.51% in the top ten. No cognate antigen is known for these TCRs. The sample comprised blood, either unsorted or a sorted T cell fraction (not recorded which). The receptors come from a male donor with ankylosing spondylitis.

This chain connects TRBV18 to TRBJ1-2, with D unclear. The CDR3 is made up of 13 amino acids. Between the trimmed V and J ends, which lost 4 bases and 2 bases, there was a span of 8 bases. Germline-derived CDR1 and CDR2 are KGHSH and LQKENI. CDR3 nucleotides: TGTGCCAGCTCACATACAGAGAACTATGGCTACACCTTC. Residues: CASSHTENYGYTF.

This chain connects TRBV20-1 to TRBJ2-7; perhaps TRBD2 as D (6 bases). Germline V gene lookup returns CDR1 DFQATT and CDR2 SNEGSKA (reference sequence). This CDR3 has 13 residues. The V end lost 1 base, the J end lost 6 bases, and 13 bases lay between the germline ends. This chain's CDR3 is CSARGLASTEQYF. CDR3 in DNA: TGCAGTGCTAGAGGGCTAGCGTCCACCGAGCAGTACTTC.

The V and J genes are TRBV6-2 or TRBV6-3 and TRBJ1-1, with a possible D match to TRBD1 (5 bases). The CDR3 length is 14 residues. Trimming left V 0 bases short and J 6 bases short, with 11 bases between. Germline V gene sequence: CDR1 MNHEY, CDR2 SVGEGT. The CDR3 region is CASSYSRTTAEAFF. The DNA of the CDR3 is TGTGCCAGCAGTTACTCGAGGACAACGGCTGAAGCTTTCTTT.

The V gene is TRBV20-1, the J gene TRBJ2-3; tentatively, D is TRBD1 (6 bases). CDR3 length equals 12 residues. V lost 4 bases, J lost 5 bases, and 10 bases lay in between. Germline V gene lookup returns CDR1 DFQATT and CDR2 SNEGSKA (reference sequence). Here the CDR3 reads CSATTTGDTQYF. The CDR3 bases are TGCAGTGCTACCACGACAGGAGATACGCAGTATTTT.

The table lists this clonotype with a few counts. This chain uses TRBV6-1 with TRBJ2-3, with D possibly being TRBD2 (5 bases). The V end was cut by 7 bases, the J end by 0 bases, with 8 bases between. The CDR3 totals 13 residues. The V gene's germline CDR1 is MNHNS and CDR2 SASEGT. The CDR3 sequence is CASIQRSTDTQYF. The CDR3 DNA sequence: TGTGCCAGCATACAGCGGAGCACAGATACGCAGTATTTT.

This sequence joins TRBV29-1 and TRBJ2-2, with D unresolved. This CDR3 has 13 amino acids. V was cut by 4 bases and J by 5 bases, with 11 bases left in between. Germline V gives CDR1 SQVTM, CDR2 ANQGSEA. CDR3 loop: CSVVKGRTGELFF. The CDR3 bases are TGCAGCGTTGTAAAGGGCCGGACCGGGGAGCTGTTTTTT.

This clonotype was counted at least ten times. This rearrangement joins TRBV5-1 to TRBJ1-2; D possibly corresponds to TRBD1 (5 bases). This CDR3 contains 14 residues. Trimming took 2 bases from V and 5 from J, leaving 13 bases between them. Germline V lookup: CDR1 SGHRS, CDR2 YFSETQ. The CDR3 protein is CASSFGGPSYGYTF. CDR3 sequence (DNA): TGCGCCAGCAGCTTCGGGGGACCCTCTTATGGCTACACCTTC. The whole variable domain, filled in from reference TRBV5-1 and TRBJ1-2, reads KAGVTQTPRYLIKTRGQQVTLSCSPISGHRSVSWYQQTPGQGLQFLFEYFSETQRNKGNFPGRFSGRQFSNSRSEMNVSTLELGDSALYLCASSFGGPSYGYTFGSGTRLTVV.

This rearrangement joins TRBV7-2 to TRBJ1-5; D uncertain. The germline V gene encodes CDR1 SGHTA and CDR2 FQGNSA. Trimming left V 4 bases short and J 3 bases short, with 16 bases between. The CDR3 is 16 amino acids. This chain's CDR3 is CASSSDGREYNQPQHF. DNA of the CDR3: TGTGCCAGCAGCTCCGATGGGCGGGAGTACAATCAGCCCCAGCATTTT.

This clonotype was seen a few times. The V gene is TRBV18, the J gene TRBJ2-5; 7 bases fit TRBD2. Germline V CDR1 and CDR2: KGHSH, LQKENI. The CDR3 covers 15 residues. J gave up 2 bases and V 4 bases, and 7 bases lay outside the gene matches. Written as DNA, the CDR3 is TGTGCCAGCTCACGCTCCCGCGGGGGTCAAGAGACCCAGTACTTC. Encoded protein: CASSRSRGGQETQYF.

J is TRBJ1-5 and V is TRBV29-1; TRBD1 is a possible D gene (6 bases). The ends were cut back, 6 bases at V and 8 bases at J, with 17 bases in the middle. The germline gives CDR1 SQVTM, CDR2 ANQGSEA. The length of the CDR3 is 13 residues. CDR3: CSVQDSLGEPQHF. Here the CDR3 DNA reads TGCAGCGTCCAGGACAGCCTTGGGGAGCCCCAGCATTTT.